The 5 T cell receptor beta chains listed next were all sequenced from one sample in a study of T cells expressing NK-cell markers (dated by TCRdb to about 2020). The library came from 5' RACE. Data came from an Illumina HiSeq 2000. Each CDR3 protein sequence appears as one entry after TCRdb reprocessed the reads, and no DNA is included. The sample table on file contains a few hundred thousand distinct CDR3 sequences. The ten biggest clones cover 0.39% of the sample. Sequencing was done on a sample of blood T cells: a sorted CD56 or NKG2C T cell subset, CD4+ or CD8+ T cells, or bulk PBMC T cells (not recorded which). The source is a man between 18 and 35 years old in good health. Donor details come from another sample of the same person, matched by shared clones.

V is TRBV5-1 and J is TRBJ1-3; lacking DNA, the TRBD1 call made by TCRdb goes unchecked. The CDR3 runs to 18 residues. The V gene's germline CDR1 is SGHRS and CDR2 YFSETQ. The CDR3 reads CASSFLQGQGSSGNTIYF. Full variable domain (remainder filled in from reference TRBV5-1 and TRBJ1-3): KAGVTQTPRYLIKTRGQQVTLSCSPISGHRSVSWYQQTPGQGLQFLFEYFSETQRNKGNFPGRFSGRQFSNSRSEMNVSTLELGDSALYLCASSFLQGQGSSGNTIYFGEGSWLTVV.

The CDR3 is CASSQAGAYEKLFF. The chain couples TRBV4-2 to TRBJ1-4; the TCRdb D gene call, TRBD1, has no DNA to confirm it. Per the germline V gene, CDR1 is LGHNA and CDR2 is YNFKEQ. The CDR3 is 14 residues long.

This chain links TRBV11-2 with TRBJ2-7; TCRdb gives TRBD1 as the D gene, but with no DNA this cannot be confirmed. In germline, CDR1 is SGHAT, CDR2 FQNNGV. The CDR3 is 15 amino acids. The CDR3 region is CASSSYLTGLGEQYF.

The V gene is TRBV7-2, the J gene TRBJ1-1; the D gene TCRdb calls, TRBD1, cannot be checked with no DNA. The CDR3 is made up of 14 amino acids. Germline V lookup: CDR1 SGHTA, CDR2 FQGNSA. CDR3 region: CASSLDPGGTEAFF. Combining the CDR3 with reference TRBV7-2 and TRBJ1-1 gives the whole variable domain GAGVSQSPSNKVTEKGKDVELRCDPISGHTALYWYRQSLGQGLEFLIYFQGNSAPDKSGLPSDRFSAERTGGSVSTLTIQRTQQEDSAVYLCASSLDPGGTEAFFGQGTRLTVV.

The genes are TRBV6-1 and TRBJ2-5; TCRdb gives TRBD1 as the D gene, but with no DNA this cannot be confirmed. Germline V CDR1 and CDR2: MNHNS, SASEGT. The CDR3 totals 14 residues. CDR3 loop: CASSARTFQETQYF.